This T cell receptor (beta chain) is from a study of human T cells and chemical hapten exposure. Study background: The patch tests put 0.01% DPC on the skin of the upper back and were read 6 days later.

Study conclusions and caveats: It was expanded TCRs that formed significantly more large CDR3 similarity clusters than controls did. Donors had alopecia, so their immune response may differ from healthy people's.

This clonotype was detected only a few times. Its specificity is not known. Time point: patch test 1, 2 weeks after DPC sensitization. As for treatment: therapeutic diphenylcyclopropenone sensitization with weekly scalp DPC. The CDR3 extends over 15 amino acids. J gave up 4 bases and V 6 bases, and 8 bases lay outside the gene matches. Germline V gene lookup returns CDR1 KGHSH and CDR2 LQKENI. A single record per CDR3 protein comes from TCRdb applying MiXCR to the RACE reads. The sample holds 350,000 or so distinct CDR3 sequences, around 6.9% seen once. This receptor was obtained from a woman under 30 with alopecia areata. Some clones in this sample may be carry-over from other donors' samples. This specimen was whole blood, taken in connection with sensitization to the hapten diphenylcyclopropenone (DPC). The rearrangement joins TRBV18 to TRBJ2-3; 9 bases fit TRBD2. CDR3 nucleotides: TGTGCCAGCTCGATGGCGGGGGGGCCAGCAGATACGCAGTATTTT. It encodes CASSMAGGPADTQYF.